The 32 T cell receptor beta chains listed next were all sequenced from one sample in a study of T cell repertoires in cytomegalovirus infection (dated by TCRdb to between 2018 and 2021). Sequencing was carried out with an Illumina HiSeq 1500. TCRdb redid the processing of the public reads, applying fastp at Q25 and MiXCR, and retained in-frame beta chains. Rows merge per CDR3 protein into single entries with the most common DNA and genes. Recorded for this sample are 450,000 to 550,000 distinct CDR3 sequences; more than 15% of them occurred a single time. The leading ten clones occupy roughly a quarter of the sample. Sequences were obtained from CD8+ T cells from PBMCs. These receptors were obtained from a human donor in good health (CMV status not recorded). Some clones in this sample may be carry-over from other donors' samples.

This clonotype has just a few counts. The chain joins TRBV29-1 to TRBJ1-4; perhaps TRBD1 as D (6 bases). Trimming removed 4 bases at V and 3 bases at J, with 12 bases between. This CDR3 region has 14 residues. CDR1 SQVTM and CDR2 ANQGSEA come from the germline V gene. CDR3 in DNA: TGCAGCGTTGCAGGGGAAAGAGCTAATGAAAAACTGTTTTTT. This gives the protein CSVAGERANEKLFF.

Points on this clonotype: A much larger clone lies a single base off, so this may be a read error. The rearrangement uses TRBV27 and TRBJ2-3; D remains unclear. The CDR3 length is 15 residues. Germline CDR1 reads MNHEY; CDR2 reads SMNVEV (reference sequence). V lost 9 bases, J lost 0 bases, and 16 bases lay in between. The CDR3 DNA reads as TGTGCCAGGAGGCGTAGACACGGTAGCACAGATACGCAGTATTTT. Translated: CARRRRHGSTDTQYF.

This clonotype was recorded many times. V and J are TRBV11-2 and TRBJ2-2, with 10 positions matching TRBD1. The CDR3 contains 17 residues. V lost 0 bases and J lost 7; bases outside the gene matches: 8. Germline V lookup: CDR1 SGHAT, CDR2 FQNNGV. Here the CDR3 DNA reads TGTGCCAGCAGCTTAGATCGAAGACAGGGGGCGGGCGGGGAGCTGTTTTTT. This sequence encodes CASSLDRRQGAGGELFF.

At least ten counts were recorded for this clonotype. The chain has TRBV5-6 and TRBJ1-1; D remains unclear. Trimming removed 4 bases at V and 1 base at J, with 14 bases between. Germline assignment: CDR1 SGHDT and CDR2 YYEEEE. The CDR3 is made up of 15 amino acids. The CDR3 loop reads CASSPWRQPNTEAFF. The CDR3 coding sequence is TGTGCCAGCAGCCCCTGGAGGCAACCGAACACTGAAGCTTTCTTT.

The chain couples TRBV28 to TRBJ1-5; TRBD1 agrees at 7 bases. V was pared by 4 bases and J by 3 bases, with 12 bases of the junction left unmatched. This CDR3 spans 17 amino acids. Germline CDR1 is MDHEN and CDR2 is SYDVKM. CDR3 in amino acids: CASSSIDRAGDNQPQHF. As DNA, the CDR3 is TGTGCCAGCAGTTCCATAGACAGGGCAGGAGACAATCAGCCCCAGCATTTT.

This clonotype was seen repeatedly, ten times or more. The chain has TRBV12-3 or TRBV12-4 and TRBJ2-5; TRBD2 matches 10 bases. This CDR3 spans 16 amino acids. V lost 7 bases and J lost 5; bases outside the gene matches: 13. The CDR3 sequence: CASTQGASGRWETQYF. The DNA of the CDR3 is TGTGCCAGCACCCAGGGGGCTAGCGGGAGATGGGAGACCCAGTACTTC.

The CDR3 coding sequence is TGTGCCAGTAGTATAGGGATAGTCTACGAGCAGTACTTC. It is translated as CASSIGIVYEQYF. This chain connects TRBV19 to TRBJ2-7; D unclear. V was clipped by 1 base and J by 3 bases, with 7 bases between them. The CDR3 is 13 amino acids. The germline CDR1 and CDR2 sequences are LNHDA and SQIVND (reference sequence).

In its sample, this clonotype was seen many times. The V call is TRBV7-8, the J call TRBJ2-4; a possible D gene is TRBD2 (5 bases). This CDR3 region has 17 residues. The germline V gene has CDR1 SGHVS and CDR2 FQNEAQ. Trimming stripped 7 bases from V and 0 bases from J, with 19 bases between. The CDR3 spells CASIPDEGRLAKNIQYF. The CDR3 DNA sequence: TGTGCCAGCATCCCCGACGAAGGGAGACTAGCCAAAAACATTCAGTACTTC.

The rearrangement uses TRBV19 and TRBJ2-1, with TRBD1 identical over 9 bases. The CDR3 totals 15 residues. Looked up from germline, CDR1 is LNHDA and CDR2 is SQIVND (reference sequence). The junction had 12 bases not matched to a gene; V was cut back by 7 bases and J by 8 bases. CDR3: CASTPGQGVGYEQFF. The CDR3 bases are TGTGCCAGTACCCCGGGACAGGGTGTCGGCTATGAGCAGTTCTTC.

V and J are TRBV10-3 and TRBJ2-5, with 7 bases that match TRBD1. Germline CDR1 and CDR2: ENHRY and SYGVKD. The CDR3 spans 15 residues. V was pared by 0 bases and J by 3 bases, with 4 bases of the junction left unmatched. The chain's CDR3 is CAISESGQVKETQYF. DNA of the CDR3: TGTGCCATCAGTGAGTCTGGACAGGTGAAAGAGACCCAGTACTTC.

This clonotype occurred a few times. The rearrangement links TRBV18 to TRBJ2-1; 7 positions match TRBD2. Trimming removed 2 bases from V and 9 bases from J; junction bases left unmatched: 7. CDR1 and CDR2 (germline): KGHSH, LQKENI. This CDR3 spans 14 amino acids. The CDR3: CASSPAGARSEQFF. DNA for the CDR3: TGTGCCAGCTCACCAGCGGGAGCGCGGAGTGAGCAGTTCTTC.

The chain employs TRBV27 and TRBJ1-2; D gene uncertain. V lost 4 bases to trimming and J lost 5 bases, with 29 bases between them. Per germline, CDR1 MNHEY and CDR2 SMNVEV (reference sequence). The CDR3 sequence is 19 residues long. CDR3 residues: CASSSLTLPMRDPLYGYTF. The DNA of the CDR3 is TGTGCCAGCAGTTCCCTAACCCTACCTATGCGGGATCCACTGTATGGCTACACCTTC.

This clonotype was detected only a few times. The chain is built from TRBV19 and TRBJ2-1, with 8 bases lining up with TRBD1. With V trimmed by 5 bases and J by 6 bases, 9 bases remained unmatched. The CDR3 has 15 residues. Per the germline V gene, CDR1 is LNHDA and CDR2 is SQIVND (reference sequence). The CDR3 DNA sequence: TGTGCCAGTAGTGTCGTCCGGGACAGGCCCAATGAGCAGTTCTTC. The encoded protein is CASSVVRDRPNEQFF.

V and J are TRBV4-1 and TRBJ1-1, with a possible D match to TRBD1 (5 bases). The CDR3 consists of 16 residues. CDR1 MGHRA and CDR2 YSYEKL come from the germline V gene. V was pared by 1 base and J by 1 base, with 13 bases between. CDR3: CASSQGPRARNTEAFF. Written as DNA, the CDR3 is TGCGCCAGCAGCCAAGGCCCCAGGGCCCGGAACACTGAAGCTTTCTTT.

This clonotype was counted many times. CDR3 DNA sequence: TGTGCCAGTAGTATAGAAGAGCGGATGAACAATGAGCAGTTCTTC. Its translation is CASSIEERMNNEQFF. The rearrangement links TRBV19 to TRBJ2-1; D possibly corresponds to TRBD2 (5 bases). This CDR3 spans 15 amino acids. CDR1 and CDR2 from the germline V gene are LNHDA and SQIVND (reference sequence). Deletions cut 0 bases from V and 5 bases from J, with 11 bases between.

This clonotype turned up a few times. The V and J genes are TRBV20-1 and TRBJ1-1, with D maybe TRBD1 (5 bases). The germline gives CDR1 DFQATT, CDR2 SNEGSKA (reference sequence). Trimming pared 3 bases from V and 7 bases from J, leaving 18 bases between. The CDR3 spans 14 residues. The CDR3 sequence: CSARGGGRPLEAFF. CDR3 in DNA: TGCAGTGCTAGGGGGGGAGGGCGACCCCTTGAAGCTTTCTTT.

This clonotype was counted at least ten times. The V and J genes are TRBV6-5 and TRBJ2-5; 13 bases map to TRBD2. The CDR3 contains 19 residues. J gave up 1 base and V 2 bases, and 10 bases lay outside the gene matches. Germline assignment: CDR1 MNHEY and CDR2 SVGAGI. The CDR3 bases are TGTGCCAGCAGTTACAAGTTCAGGACTAGCGGGGGACTCCAAGAGACCCAGTACTTC. Amino acid sequence: CASSYKFRTSGGLQETQYF.

V usage is TRBV4-1 and J usage is TRBJ2-1; 7 bases fit TRBD1. The CDR3 loop spans 16 amino acids. The V gene's germline CDR1 is MGHRA and CDR2 YSYEKL. The ends lost 0 bases at V and 4 bases at J; junction bases unmatched: 6. This CDR3 is CASSQDKTGLYNEQFF. CDR3 coding DNA: TGCGCCAGCAGCCAAGATAAGACAGGGCTATACAATGAGCAGTTCTTC.

This clonotype was detected many times. V is TRBV11-2 and J is TRBJ1-4, with a tentative D call TRBD1 (6 bases). Germline CDR1 is SGHAT and CDR2 is FQNNGV. Trimming took off 5 bases at V and 5 bases at J, with 12 bases between the two ends. CDR3 length: 14 amino acids. This chain's CDR3 is CASSPTGYNEKLFF. In DNA form, the CDR3 reads TGTGCCAGCAGCCCGACAGGTTACAATGAAAAACTGTTTTTT.

This chain connects TRBV28 to TRBJ2-7, with TRBD2 as a possible D gene (6 bases). V was trimmed by 8 bases and J by 0 bases, leaving 20 bases between them. CDR3 length: 16 amino acids. In germline, CDR1 is MDHEN, CDR2 SYDVKM. In DNA, the CDR3 is TGTGCCAGCTCCGCATGGGGCAGGAGGGCCTCCTACGAGCAGTACTTC. It codes for CASSAWGRRASYEQYF.

This clonotype was counted only a few times. The V call is TRBV15, the J call TRBJ2-7; TRBD2 matches 11 bases. The CDR3 loop spans 14 amino acids. CDR1 is LNHNV, CDR2 YYDKDF, per germline (reference sequence). The V segment lost 6 bases and the J segment 5 bases; nucleotides outside the gene matches: 6. The CDR3: CATRLAGESHEQYF. As DNA, the CDR3 is TGTGCCACCAGACTAGCGGGAGAGTCCCACGAGCAGTACTTC.

In its sample, this clonotype was seen many times. The rearrangement joins TRBV5-4 to TRBJ2-7; 11 positions match TRBD2. The V and J ends lost 9 bases and 3 bases, in that order; junction bases with no gene match: 5. Germline loops: CDR1 SGHNT, CDR2 YYREEE (reference sequence). CDR3 size: 13 residues. CDR3 sequence: CAISGTSGYEQYF. In DNA, the CDR3 is TGTGCCATCTCCGGGACTAGCGGCTACGAGCAGTACTTC.

This clonotype was observed at least ten times. The gene calls are TRBV11-2 and TRBJ2-7, with 11 nucleotides matching TRBD1. CDR1 is SGHAT, CDR2 FQNNGV, per germline. The CDR3 is 15 residues long. V shed 4 bases and J 3 bases; nucleotides not matched to a gene: 5. The CDR3 sequence: CASSSGTGGFYEQYF. The CDR3 nucleotides read TGTGCCAGCAGCTCCGGGACAGGGGGTTTCTACGAGCAGTACTTC.

This clonotype was counted many times. The chain recombines TRBV7-9 with TRBJ2-2; no clear D gene. Germline CDR1 and CDR2: SEHNR and FQNEAQ (reference sequence). The CDR3 sequence is 15 residues long. Trimming stripped 1 base from V and 5 bases from J, with 11 bases between. The CDR3 coding sequence is TGTGCCAGCAGCTTAGTTCTCCCGACAACCGGGGAGCTGTTTTTT. This translates into CASSLVLPTTGELFF.

This clonotype was recorded at least ten times. The chain uses TRBV7-8 and TRBJ2-1; D is perhaps TRBD2 (6 bases). Trimming left V 6 bases short and J 8 bases short, with 8 bases between. CDR3 size: 11 residues. Germline-derived CDR1 and CDR2 are SGHVS and FQNEAQ. DNA of the CDR3: TGTGCCAGCAGGGGGGGTGATGAGCAGTTCTTC. It yields the protein CASRGGDEQFF.

The J gene is TRBJ2-3, the V gene TRBV20-1, with D tentatively TRBD2 (6 bases). This CDR3 has 13 residues. Trimming cost V 1 base and J 5 bases, with 10 bases left between them. The V gene's germline CDR1 is DFQATT and CDR2 SNEGSKA (reference sequence). This CDR3 reads CSARAGAGDTQYF. The CDR3 nucleotides are TGCAGTGCTAGAGCGGGAGCCGGAGATACGCAGTATTTT.

There are many counts of this clonotype. The chain couples TRBV7-2 to TRBJ2-1, with D possibly matching TRBD1 (6 bases). This CDR3 is 12 amino acids long. V shed 4 bases and J shed 8 bases, with 9 bases lying between them. CDR1 and CDR2 from the germline V gene are SGHTA and FQGNSA. CDR3 amino acids: CASSSGVYEQFF. The CDR3 bases are TGTGCCAGCAGCTCAGGGGTTTATGAGCAGTTCTTC.

This clonotype occurred a few times. This chain links TRBV10-2 with TRBJ2-2; D remains ambiguous. Per germline, CDR1 WSHSY and CDR2 SAAADI. CDR3 length equals 14 residues. Between the trimmed V and J ends, which lost 5 bases and 4 bases, there was a span of 11 bases. The CDR3 DNA reads as TGCGCCAGCAGTAGGCAAAGATTCACCGGGGAGCTGTTTTTT. It encodes CASSRQRFTGELFF.

V and J are TRBV29-1 and TRBJ2-1, with TRBD1 identical over 7 bases. Looked up from germline, CDR1 is SQVTM and CDR2 is ANQGSEA. The V segment lost 7 bases and the J segment 4 bases; nucleotides outside the gene matches: 4. The CDR3 sequence is 12 residues long. The CDR3 here is CSAMTGYNEQFF. For the CDR3, the DNA is TGCAGCGCTATGACAGGGTACAATGAGCAGTTCTTC.

The chain uses TRBV9 and TRBJ1-1; D is unresolved. The V and J ends lost 7 bases and 10 bases respectively, with 8 bases between them. This CDR3 comprises 9 residues. Germline loops: CDR1 SGDLS, CDR2 YYNGEE. The CDR3 spells CASGVPAFF. In DNA, the CDR3 is TGTGCCAGCGGAGTGCCAGCTTTCTTT.

The CDR3: CASSYIGPRNEQFF. DNA for the CDR3: TGTGCCAGCAGTTATATAGGGCCGAGAAATGAGCAGTTCTTC. V usage is TRBV6-5 and J usage is TRBJ2-1; D call uncertain. The CDR3 is 14 residues long. Looked up from germline, CDR1 is MNHEY and CDR2 is SVGAGI. Trimming shortened V by 3 bases and J by 7 bases, and 13 bases separated the two germline ends.

Many counts were recorded for this clonotype. This chain uses TRBV28 with TRBJ2-7; TRBD1 matches at 7 bases. CDR1 is MDHEN and CDR2 is SYDVKM in the germline V gene. J lost 0 bases, V lost 2 bases, and 7 bases had no gene match. The CDR3 extends over 16 amino acids. CDR3 bases: TGTGCCAGCAGTTTACTTTCCGGGACAGCCTCCTACGAGCAGTACTTC. Protein: CASSLLSGTASYEQYF.